This T cell receptor (beta chain) was captured by sequencing in a study of neoadjuvant anti-PD-1 for oral cavity cancer (dated by TCRdb to about 2021). About the study as a whole: Patients mostly received three to four biweekly doses of nivolumab at 3 mg/kg before curative-intent surgical resection. Patients who did not progress were given a fourth nivolumab dose at about day 43 and had definitive surgical resection on days 50-56. Responders were defined as patients with complete response, partial response or stable disease by RECIST 1.1; non-responders were defined as patients with progression. The parent correlative cohort had approximately twelve patients and a response rate of 33%. Overall study results and their limits: Only a few patients per response group were included in the TCR analyses, and the authors called for validation in larger cohorts. Greater tumor shrinkage was correlated with larger post-treatment sizes of preexisting intratumoral clones, suggesting that expansion of preexisting clones contributed to response. Higher pretreatment blood TCRbeta clonality and lower post-treatment tumor TCRbeta clonality were correlated with higher pretreatment blood Treg/Th17 ratios.

For survey sequencing, tumor libraries mostly used roughly 4.8 ug of input genomic DNA, with two replicates for each sample. TCRbeta libraries were prepared with the immunoSEQ hsTCRbeta kit according to the manufacturer's instructions. Sequencing of the completed libraries took place using an Illumina NovaSeq 6000 S4 flow cell after they had been pooled to approximately 3 nM. In the authors' own workflow: Raw data preprocessing and quality control were performed with the immunoSEQ Analyzer. The analysis was restricted to productive rearrangements, with each unique CDR3 amino acid sequence defining a clonotype. Repertoire clonality was estimated as the Gini-Simpson index, which was computed with the R package tcR. Student's t test was used to compare Gini indices, and Pearson correlation was used to assess associations with tumor size change. As stored in TCRdb, this immuneACCESS dataset retains in-frame rearrangements with V and J assigned. A fraction of the clones does not appear; measured against another copy, unresolved V genes explain less than half of the discrepancy, and the remainder lacks a known reason. V, J and clone size reflect that table, while D and trimming were determined from the DNA. The sample profile shows roughly 25,000 clones; approximately 27% of them were found once. The biggest ten clones account for more than 15% of the sample.

This clone was counted between two and nine times. The antigen it binds to is not known. No much larger clone is present one base from it, and per-base qualities are unavailable. The germline V gene yields SNHLY for CDR1 and FYNNEI for CDR2. Spanning cysteine to phenylalanine, the CDR3 consists of 14 amino acids. Here the CDR3 DNA is all that survives: 42 bases in frame from base 1. V lost 8 bases and J lost 2 bases; the stretch between them is 16 bases long. The sample's time point label, decoded: after neoadjuvant nivolumab, at surgical resection. Patients had been newly diagnosed with stage II-IVA oral cavity squamous cell carcinoma, and no prior systemic or radiation treatment had been given to the patients. The cohort consisted of patients with HPV-negative, locally advanced oral cavity squamous cell carcinoma. The samples were obtained from a longitudinal correlative study of a single-arm phase II trial testing neoadjuvant nivolumab in oral cavity squamous cell carcinoma. Subject-matched pre- and post-treatment PBMCs and tumors from three responders and three non-responders were subjected to genomic DNA-based TCRbeta sequencing. Genomic DNA was isolated from tumor tissue using the Maxwell RSC DNA from Tissue kit.

The V and J segments used are TRBV2 and TRBJ2-7; TRBD1 is a weak D gene call, 6 bases matching. The origin of this receptor is a person between 35 and 79 years old with oral cavity squamous cell carcinoma. The source was tumor tissue, collected after nivolumab (anti-PD-1) treatment. The base sequence is TGTGCCAGCGTGATCAGGGGATCACCCTACGAGCAGTACTTC. It is translated as CASVIRGSPYEQYF. Outside the CDR3, residues come from the reference TRBV2 and TRBJ2-7 proteins, so the full variable domain is: EPEVTQTPSHQVTQMGQEVILRCVPISNHLYFYWYRQILGQKVEFLVSFYNNEISEKSEIFDDQFSVERPDGSNFTLKIRSTKLEDSAMYFCASVIRGSPYEQYFGPGTRLTVT.